A single sample is the source of the 17 T cell receptor beta chains below, sequenced in a study of cytomegalovirus exposure and HLA in healthy donors. The PCR made use of 60 Vbeta and 13 Jbeta primers. Sequencing was performed with immunoSEQ multiplex PCR; in TCRdb, only in-frame clones are kept and a portion is missing. The table lists roughly 140,000 clones, more than 65% of them singletons. Sample: PBMCs. Receptors were obtained from a man aged 45-65 years in good health and CMV-seropositive.

This rearrangement joins TRBV11-2 to TRBJ2-7; 9 nucleotides match TRBD2. Germline V gene lookup returns CDR1 SGHAT and CDR2 FQNNGV. J lost 4 bases, V lost 7 bases, and 11 bases had no gene match. The CDR3 totals 15 residues. The CDR3 here is CASNWTSDLLYEQYF. The DNA of the CDR3 is TGTGCCAGCAACTGGACTAGCGATTTACTTTACGAGCAGTACTTC.

A single count supports this clone. The chain carries TRBV7-2 and TRBJ2-5, with 9 bases aligning to TRBD1. The CDR3 totals 14 residues. The junction had 4 bases not matched to a gene; V was cut back by 3 bases and J by 5 bases. CDR1 and CDR2 (germline): SGHTA, FQGNSA. The DNA for the CDR3 is TGTGCCAGCAGCTTGGGGACAGGGTTCGAGACCCAGTACTTC. This gives the protein CASSLGTGFETQYF.

This clone was detected a few times. J is TRBJ2-4 and V is TRBV28; TRBD2 might be the D (7 bases). The CDR3 contains 17 residues. Germline assignment: CDR1 MDHEN and CDR2 SYDVKM. Trimming cost V 6 bases and J 3 bases, with 21 bases left between them. The chain's CDR3 is CASSSLGGGLGKNIQYF. The CDR3 DNA reads as TGTGCCAGCAGCTCGTTAGGGGGAGGGTTGGGCAAAAACATTCAGTACTTC.

The J gene is TRBJ1-1, the V gene TRBV30; D remains ambiguous. In germline, CDR1 is GTSNPN, CDR2 SVGIG (reference sequence). V was shortened by 2 bases and J by 7 bases, with 5 bases between the two germline ends. CDR3 length equals 10 residues. The CDR3 region is CAWSSREAFF. In DNA form, the CDR3 reads TGTGCCTGGAGTTCCCGTGAAGCTTTCTTT.

This clone has a handful of counts. The chain couples TRBV4-2 to TRBJ2-7; D unclear. With 0 bases removed from V and 2 bases from J, the gap between germline ends came to 14 bases. The CDR3 has 16 residues. The germline V gene has CDR1 LGHNA and CDR2 YNFKEQ. The DNA for the CDR3 is TGTGCCAGCAGCCAAGATAGCCCCCGACTCCCCTACGAGCAGTACTTC. Its protein product is CASSQDSPRLPYEQYF.

The chain has TRBV2 and TRBJ1-1; TRBD1 agrees at 8 bases. J lost 3 bases, V lost 6 bases, and 0 bases had no gene match. CDR3 length equals 12 residues. CDR1 and CDR2 (germline): SNHLY, FYNNEI. CDR3 sequence reads: CASRDRDTEAFF. For the CDR3, the DNA is TGTGCCAGCAGGGACAGGGACACTGAAGCTTTCTTT.

The V gene is TRBV10-1, the J gene TRBJ2-1; D may be TRBD1 (7 bases). CDR3 length: 16 residues. V lost 6 bases and J 4 bases, leaving 19 bases between the germline ends. Germline V lookup: CDR1 WNHNN, CDR2 SYGVQD (reference sequence). CDR3 DNA: TGCGCCAGCAGCGGAGGGGGCGGCACCCGATACAATGAGCAGTTCTTC. Translating it yields CASSGGGGTRYNEQFF.

The rearrangement links TRBV18 to TRBJ2-1; D is uncertain. CDR3 length equals 14 residues. Trimming took off 6 bases at V and 0 bases at J, with 9 bases between the two ends. Germline loops: CDR1 KGHSH, CDR2 LQKENI. CDR3 sequence: CASSQASSYNEQFF. In DNA, the CDR3 is TGTGCCAGCTCCCAGGCAAGCTCCTACAATGAGCAGTTCTTC.

In this sample, this clone turned up a few times. The CDR3 loop reads CASSLGTSGRGAKNIQYF. CDR3 nucleotides: TGTGCCAGCAGCTTAGGGACTAGCGGGAGAGGAGCCAAAAACATTCAGTACTTC. The chain links TRBV7-2 to TRBJ2-4; TRBD2 agrees at 13 bases. Germline V CDR1 and CDR2: SGHTA, FQGNSA. The length of the CDR3 is 18 residues. Trimming removed 1 base from V and 0 bases from J; junction bases left unmatched: 3. Variable domain in full (rest from reference TRBV7-2 and TRBJ2-4): GAGVSQSPSNKVTEKGKDVELRCDPISGHTALYWYRQSLGQGLEFLIYFQGNSAPDKSGLPSDRFSAERTGGSVSTLTIQRTQQEDSAVYLCASSLGTSGRGAKNIQYFGAGTRLSVL.

The chain carries TRBV27 and TRBJ1-5; D not certain. The CDR3 covers 14 residues. Trimming cost V 4 bases and J 3 bases, with 10 bases left between them. Germline V gives CDR1 MNHEY, CDR2 SMNVEV (reference sequence). DNA for the CDR3: TGTGCCAGCAGTTCGGGGTGGGACAATCAGCCCCAGCATTTT. This encodes CASSSGWDNQPQHF.

The gene calls are TRBV28 and TRBJ1-5; D unclear. Trimming stripped 10 bases from V and 3 bases from J, with 13 bases between. Germline V gene lookup returns CDR1 MDHEN and CDR2 SYDVKM. This CDR3 is 13 amino acids long. The CDR3 loop is CATSMLNNQPQHF. CDR3 coding DNA: TGTGCCACCTCCATGCTAAACAATCAGCCCCAGCATTTT.

In the case of this clone: One end of the junction varies from germline; a read error may be responsible. The gene calls are TRBV6-1 and TRBJ2-3; tentatively, D is TRBD2 (5 bases). The CDR3 runs 13 residues. Germline assignment: CDR1 MNHNS and CDR2 SASEGT. The CDR3, as DNA: TGTGCCGGGAGAGTAGGGAGCACAGATGCGCAGTATTTT. This gives the protein CAGRVGSTDAQYF.

Turning to this clone: The junction departs from germline at one end; a sequencing error may be responsible. The rearrangement joins TRBV11-2 to TRBJ2-7, with 7 bases aligning to TRBD1. This CDR3 has 10 residues. CDR1 is SGHAT and CDR2 is FQNNGV in the germline V gene. The CDR3 bases are TGTGCCAGCTCTGGACAGGATACACACTTC. It encodes CASSGQDTHF. Combining the CDR3 with reference TRBV11-2 and TRBJ2-7 gives the whole variable domain EAGVAQSPRYKIIEKRQSVAFWCNPISGHATLYWYQQILGQGPKLLIQFQNNGVVDDSQLPKDRFSAERLKGVDSTLKIQPAKLEDSAVYLCASSGQDTHFGPGTRLTVT.

This clone was observed a handful of times. V gene TRBV18 combines with J gene TRBJ2-7, with a tentative D call TRBD1 (6 bases). The CDR3 sequence is 14 residues long. Germline CDR1 is KGHSH and CDR2 is LQKENI. Trimming shortened V by 0 bases and J by 7 bases, and 13 bases separated the two germline ends. The DNA for the CDR3 is TGTGCCAGCTCACCACCCGGAACAGGGCTAGAGCAGTACTTC. Translated, it gives CASSPPGTGLEQYF.

This chain's CDR3 is CASSRGQYNEQFF. CDR3 DNA: TGTGCCAGCAGCCGGGGACAGTACAATGAGCAGTTCTTC. This chain connects TRBV27 to TRBJ2-1, with 7 nucleotides matching TRBD1. Looked up from germline, CDR1 is MNHEY and CDR2 is SMNVEV (reference sequence). The V and J ends lost 6 bases and 4 bases, in that order; junction bases with no gene match: 3. This CDR3 contains 13 residues.

The chain joins TRBV10-3 to TRBJ1-1; D is undetermined. The V end lost 9 bases, the J end lost 3 bases, and 14 bases lay between the germline ends. Germline V CDR1 and CDR2: ENHRY, SYGVKD. CDR3 length: 13 amino acids. This CDR3 reads CAMGEGEDTEAFF. The CDR3 nucleotides read TGTGCCATGGGAGAAGGCGAGGACACTGAAGCTTTCTTT.

This clone was counted between two and nine times. This chain uses TRBV9 with TRBJ2-3; 8 bases are a match to TRBD2. CDR3 size: 17 residues. Losses at the gene ends were 3 bases for V and 1 base for J; bases not matched to a gene: 10. CDR1 and CDR2 (germline): SGDLS, YYNGEE. CDR3 coding DNA: TGTGCCAGCAGCGCCACCGGGAGGGGCCCTGGCACAGATACGCAGTATTTT. Its translation: CASSATGRGPGTDTQYF.